The 18 T cell receptor beta chains listed next were all sequenced from one sample in a study of long-term antiretroviral therapy in people with HIV. Version v3.0 of the immunoSEQ assay was performed at survey level. Measured with immunoSEQ multiplex PCR; TCRdb has only the in-frame clones, and not every one. The sample holds some 25,000 clones; about 86% are singletons and the top ten take just over 5%. This sample comprised unsorted PBMCs, obtained 3 years after starting antiretroviral therapy. Receptors were obtained from a man younger than 30 with HIV.

The rearrangement joins TRBV28 to TRBJ2-1; D ambiguous. Trimming removed 3 bases at V and 4 bases at J, with 10 bases between. CDR3 length: 14 residues. Germline CDR1 is MDHEN and CDR2 is SYDVKM. CDR3 protein: CASSFMDRYNEQFF. As DNA, the CDR3 is TGTGCCAGCAGTTTCATGGATAGGTACAATGAGCAGTTCTTC.

In this sample, this clone turned up a few times. CDR3 in amino acids: CASSEFHVATNEKLFF. DNA of the CDR3: TGTGCCAGCAGTGAATTCCATGTGGCGACTAATGAAAAACTGTTTTTT. V usage is TRBV6-1 and J usage is TRBJ1-4, with D hard to call. The germline gives CDR1 MNHNS, CDR2 SASEGT. The CDR3 loop spans 16 amino acids. The V and J ends lost 2 bases and 2 bases respectively, with 12 bases between them.

The chain links TRBV7-2 to TRBJ2-2; tentatively, D is TRBD2 (7 bases). The CDR3 is made up of 14 amino acids. Germline CDR1 and CDR2: SGHTA and FQGNSA. Deletions cut 3 bases from V and 4 bases from J, with 9 bases between. The CDR3 coding sequence is TGTGCCAGCAGCTTCGGGGGGCCCACCGGGGAGCTGTTTTTT. It yields the protein CASSFGGPTGELFF. The entire variable domain, with the rest obtained from reference TRBV7-2 and TRBJ2-2, is as follows: GAGVSQSPSNKVTEKGKDVELRCDPISGHTALYWYRQSLGQGLEFLIYFQGNSAPDKSGLPSDRFSAERTGGSVSTLTIQRTQQEDSAVYLCASSFGGPTGELFFGEGSRLTVL.

The chain couples TRBV2 to TRBJ2-1; D is unclear. This CDR3 is 13 amino acids long. Trimming left V 3 bases short and J 7 bases short, with 10 bases between. The germline gives CDR1 SNHLY, CDR2 FYNNEI. CDR3 DNA sequence: TGTGCCAGCAGTGAGCTTTGGCAGAATGAGCAGTTCTTC. This gives the protein CASSELWQNEQFF.

The chain combines TRBV19 with TRBJ1-2; D gene uncertain. The germline CDR1 and CDR2 sequences are LNHDA and SQIVND (reference sequence). V lost 7 bases to trimming and J lost 2 bases, with 11 bases between them. This CDR3 has 13 residues. CDR3 region: CASKKEGNYGYTF. For the CDR3, the DNA is TGTGCCAGTAAGAAGGAAGGAAACTATGGCTACACCTTC.

The chain combines TRBV4-2 with TRBJ1-1; D not resolved. The CDR3 spans 14 residues. The ends were cut back, 1 base at V and 3 bases at J, with 9 bases in the middle. Germline V CDR1 and CDR2: LGHNA, YNFKEQ. CDR3 DNA sequence: TGTGCCAGCAGCCAAGTAACGGAGTACACTGAAGCTTTCTTT. It is translated as CASSQVTEYTEAFF.

CDR3 region: CASSQETSGGAVNNEQFF. CDR3 coding DNA: TGTGCCAGCAGCCAAGAGACTAGCGGGGGGGCTGTCAACAATGAGCAGTTCTTC. The V call is TRBV4-2, the J call TRBJ2-1, with TRBD2 matching over 14 bases. The germline CDR1 and CDR2 sequences are LGHNA and YNFKEQ. Trimming at V came to 0 bases and at J to 5 bases, leaving 6 bases not matched to a gene. The CDR3 consists of 18 residues.

CDR3 residues: CASSVSGKADTQYF. The CDR3 DNA reads as TGTGCCAGCAGCGTGTCGGGGAAGGCAGATACGCAGTATTTT. This chain uses TRBV9 with TRBJ2-3; perhaps TRBD2 as D (5 bases). CDR3 size: 14 residues. Trimming removed 2 bases from V and 4 bases from J, with 11 bases in between. In germline, CDR1 is SGDLS, CDR2 YYNGEE.

The chain links TRBV27 to TRBJ1-6; D is possibly TRBD1 (6 bases). The germline V and J ends were trimmed by 3 bases and 4 bases, with 16 bases remaining between them. Germline V gene sequence: CDR1 MNHEY, CDR2 SMNVEV (reference sequence). This CDR3 has 17 residues. The CDR3 sequence: CASSFRSTQGYNSPLHF. As DNA, the CDR3 is TGTGCCAGCAGTTTCCGTTCAACCCAGGGGTATAATTCACCCCTCCACTTT.

DNA of the CDR3: TGTGCCAGTAGAGACAGGGCCAATGGCTACACCTTC. It codes for CASRDRANGYTF. V gene TRBV19 combines with J gene TRBJ1-2; 7 nucleotides agree with TRBD1. The CDR3 has 12 residues. The V gene's germline CDR1 is LNHDA and CDR2 SQIVND (reference sequence). V gave up 6 bases and J gave up 6 bases; unmatched junction bases: 4.

This clone was detected only once. This chain uses TRBV4-2 with TRBJ2-5; D unclear. Germline CDR1 is LGHNA and CDR2 is YNFKEQ. V gave up 0 bases and J gave up 3 bases, with 2 bases separating them. The CDR3 length is 12 residues. The CDR3 is CASSQDKETQYF. As DNA, the CDR3 is TGTGCCAGCAGCCAAGATAAAGAGACCCAGTACTTC.

The J gene is TRBJ1-4, the V gene TRBV9, with D unclear. There are 15 residues in the CDR3. Trimming removed 1 base from V and 8 bases from J, with 15 bases in between. Germline V gene lookup returns CDR1 SGDLS and CDR2 YYNGEE. The CDR3 DNA reads TGTGCCAGCAGCGTAATGGGTGACATCGGGGAAAAACTGTTTTTT. It specifies CASSVMGDIGEKLFF.

CDR3 DNA: TGCGCCAGCAGCTTGGGCTCGACGACCGGGGGAAACACCATATATTTT. Its protein product is CASSLGSTTGGNTIYF. V is TRBV5-1 and J is TRBJ1-3, with D uncertain. The V gene lost 0 bases and the J gene lost 4 bases, with 14 bases spanning the gap. The CDR3 sequence is 16 residues long. CDR1 and CDR2 from the germline V gene are SGHRS and YFSETQ.

V gene TRBV28 combines with J gene TRBJ2-3, with D possibly matching TRBD2 (6 bases). Trimming removed 8 bases from V and 11 bases from J, with 23 bases in between. The CDR3 consists of 14 residues. CDR1 MDHEN and CDR2 SYDVKM come from the germline V gene. The CDR3 reads CASGGKHSSWKQYF. CDR3 DNA: TGTGCCAGCGGGGGGAAACACTCTTCTTGGAAGCAGTATTTT.

For this clone: The junction departs from the called germline gene at one end, perhaps through a read error. The J gene is TRBJ2-5, the V gene TRBV7-7, with D hard to call. The CDR3 has 13 amino acids. Germline CDR1 is SSHAT and CDR2 is FNYEAQ (reference sequence). CDR3 coding DNA: TGTGCTAGCAGCTCCCACGTGGGGGAGACCCAGTACTTC. Amino acids: CASSSHVGETQYF.

There are a few counts of this clone. The gene calls are TRBV7-6 and TRBJ1-2; TRBD1 is a possible D gene (5 bases). Per the germline V gene, CDR1 is SGHVS and CDR2 is FNYEAQ. V dropped 4 bases and J dropped 5 bases, with 14 bases sitting between them. The CDR3 is 14 residues long. In nucleotides, the CDR3 is TGTGCCAGCAGCTCGGGACGTAGTCGGTATGGCTACACCTTC. Its protein is CASSSGRSRYGYTF.

This clone was counted a few times. V gene TRBV9 combines with J gene TRBJ2-7, with D maybe TRBD1 (6 bases). The V gene's germline CDR1 is SGDLS and CDR2 YYNGEE. V lost 4 bases and J 4 bases, leaving 21 bases between the germline ends. This CDR3 comprises 16 residues. Here the CDR3 DNA reads TGTGCCAGCAGCCCACGTCCTATCAGGGGAGAGTACGAGCAGTACTTC. This gives the protein CASSPRPIRGEYEQYF.

The rearrangement uses TRBV9 and TRBJ1-2, with unresolved D. This CDR3 has 14 amino acids. V lost 4 bases and J lost 10, with 20 bases in between. Germline V gene sequence: CDR1 SGDLS, CDR2 YYNGEE. This chain's CDR3 is CASSPSPTPYSYTF. The DNA of the CDR3 is TGTGCCAGCAGCCCCAGCCCAACGCCTTACTCCTACACCTTC.